This record covers a single TCR beta chain. What this receptor recognizes is not known. No much larger clonotype is one base removed from it; base qualities were not supplied. Whole blood was collected in K2EDTA tubes by collaborating institutions according to the institutions' own protocols. Collaborator samples were shipped for TCRbeta analysis as frozen whole blood, isolated PBMCs, or DNA extracted from either sample type. The sample comes from a study of blood T cell repertoires in COVID-19 (dated by TCRdb to 2020 to 2022). Background for the entire study: The collaborator samples originated in the United States, Italy and Spain and spanned the acute and convalescent phases of COVID-19. The material from the prospective study consisted of cDNA or gDNA derived from T cells, B-cell-depleted T cells, or PBMCs. Subjects who had been exposed to COVID-19, were actively infected with it, or had recovered from it provided the deeply sampled blood TCRbeta repertoires that made up the dataset. A freely available public database, intended as a resource for researchers studying the immune response to SARS-CoV-2, is where the repertoires were released. Samples were obtained from the ongoing ImmuneRACE study (first 160 participants) and from roughly 1,300 subjects provided by 6 global collaborators. Nearly every sample came with metadata listing a de-identified subject ID, COVID-19 status, age in years and sex. Where available, HLA class I and class II types were taken from metadata supplied by the sample provider and were not determined by assay-based typing.

TCRbeta CDR3 regions were amplified from genomic DNA by means of the immunoSEQ Assay, a bias-controlled multiplex PCR. In the authors' own workflow: The number of nucleated cells in each sample was estimated by amplification of reference gene primers within the assay. Sequence reads were collapsed and filtered to measure the absolute abundance of every unique TCRbeta CDR3 rearrangement. For each sample, productive Simpson clonality was calculated as the square root of Simpson's diversity index over productive rearrangements. TCRdb carries this immuneACCESS record with in-frame sequences only. Its versions omit some clonotypes, under half of them owing to an unresolved V gene in the studies checked, with the rest unexplained. V, J and clone size reflect that table, while D and trimming were determined from the DNA. The sample profile shows some 46,000 clones; roughly 70% of them were found once. The ten top clones hold approximately 60% of the sample.

CDR1 and CDR2, per the germline V gene, are SGHTA and FQGNSA. The CDR3 runs 14 residues from the cysteine to the phenylalanine. CDR3 DNA is the only sequence kept; it has 42 bases, read in frame from the first base. V is reduced by 1 base and J by 9 bases, leaving a spacing of 15 bases between them. Broad study findings and their caveats: Clinical and demographic metadata were provided uncurated, with the amount varying by source and participant.

The TCR was taken from a man at least 80 years old with acute or convalescent COVID-19. The sequencing input was peripheral blood. The chain is encoded by TRBV7-2 joined to TRBJ1-2; a weak D assignment points to TRBD1 (5 bases agree). The CDR3 loop reads CASSLGGSTIRYTF. The DNA sequence is as follows: TGTGCCAGCAGCTTAGGGGGCTCAACTATACGCTACACCTTC.